Listed below are T cell receptor beta chains from one sample, sequenced in a study of cytomegalovirus exposure and HLA in healthy donors. Data came from immunoSEQ multiplex PCR; TCRdb stores just in-frame clones and leaves some out. This table holds approximately 120,000 clones, 74% found once. Sequencing was performed on PBMCs. The receptors come from a human donor in good health. Both conserved end residues are part of each CDR3. The D gene is left open where the match is weak. Clone size is given for some rows only: seen once, a few or many times, or a class if the clone is expanded.

TRBJ2-3,-,-,13,TRBV5-1,TGCGCCAGCAGCTTGGGGGGAGAAGATACGCAGTATTTT,CASSLGGEDTQYF
TRBJ1-2,-,-,14,TRBV9,TGTGCCAGCAGCGTAGAGGCAGGGGTGCCTGGCTACACCTTC,CASSVEAGVPGYTF
TRBJ1-4,TRBD1,-,14,TRBV5-1,TGCGCCAGCAGCATTCGACAGGGTGGGGAAAAACTGTTTTTT,CASSIRQGGEKLFF
TRBJ2-3,-,-,17,TRBV25-1,TGTGCCAGCAGTACTTATGCGTGGGGGGAGGGCACAGATACGCAGTATTTT,CASSTYAWGEGTDTQYF
TRBJ2-2,-,-,12,TRBV19,TGTGCCGGTCGAACAGGACCTGGGGAGCTGTTTTTT,CAGRTGPGELFF
TRBJ1-1,-,-,16,TRBV19,TGTGCCAGTAGTATAGTCCGGGGATCGGGGGACACTGAAGCTTTCTTT,CASSIVRGSGDTEAFF
TRBJ2-7,-,few,17,TRBV21-1,TGTGCCAGCAGCAAAGAGGGGCAGGGGGCAAGGTCCTACGAGCAGTACTTC,CASSKEGQGARSYEQYF
TRBJ2-7,-,few,14,TRBV29-1,TGCAGCGTTGGTGACGCTAAGGGGTCCTACGAGCAGTACTTC,CSVGDAKGSYEQYF
TRBJ2-1,-,-,14,TRBV11-1,TGTGCCAGCAGCTTAGCGGGGGGGCCAAATGAGCAGTTCTTC,CASSLAGGPNEQFF
TRBJ1-2,-,-,15,TRBV6-5,TGTGCCAGCAGTTCAGGGGCGACTAACTTCTATGGCTACACCTTC,CASSSGATNFYGYTF
TRBJ1-1,-,-,13,TRBV10-3,TGTGCCATCAGTGAGTCGCGGGGAGGGGTAGCTTTCTTT,CAISESRGGVAFF
TRBJ1-2,TRBD1,once,15,TRBV6-5,TGTGCCAGCAGTTACACCGCGGACAGGGGAAATGGCTACACCTTC,CASSYTADRGNGYTF
TRBJ2-7,-,-,14,TRBV29-1,TGCAGCGTTCGGGACAACAGAATAAACTACGAGCAGTACTTC,CSVRDNRINYEQYF
TRBJ1-2,-,few,13,TRBV30,TGTGCCTGGAGTGTACGGGCTAACTATGGCTACACCTTC,CAWSVRANYGYTF
TRBJ2-1,TRBD2,-,15,TRBV10-2,TGCGCCAGCAGCGCCAGCGGGAGGTCCTACAATGAGCAGTTCTTC,CASSASGRSYNEQFF
TRBJ2-1,-,once,18,TRBV5-6,TGTGCCAGCAGCTCTCCGGGAAGGATGGAGATGACCTACAATGAGCAGTTCTTC,CASSSPGRMEMTYNEQFF
TRBJ2-4,-,once,14,TRBV5-8,TGTGCCAGCAGCTTGACATTCTGGGGAGACATTCAGTACTTC,CASSLTFWGDIQYF
TRBJ1-6,-,-,16,TRBV7-2,TGTGCCAGCAGCTCCAAAGGCGGGCAGGGAGGGGCACCCCTCCACTTT,CASSSKGGQGGAPLHF
TRBJ1-2,TRBD1,once,15,TRBV28,TGTGCCAGCAGTGGAGCGGGACAGGGGGCGGATGGCTACACCTTC,CASSGAGQGADGYTF
TRBJ1-4,-,-,14,TRBV5-1,TGCGCCAGCAGCTTGGCCAGGGGACATGAAAAACTGTTTTTT,CASSLARGHEKLFF
TRBJ1-2,TRBD1,once,15,TRBV6-5,TGTGCCAGCAGAGGACCGGGACAGGGGAACTATGGCTACACCTTC,CASRGPGQGNYGYTF
TRBJ2-2,-,-,15,TRBV6-1,TGTGCCAGCAGTCGAACGGAGGGCCGAATCGGGGAGCTGTTTTTT,CASSRTEGRIGELFF
TRBJ2-5,-,-,15,TRBV7-2,TGTGCCAGCAGCCCTGGTCGCTCCGGAGGAGAGACCCAGTACTTC,CASSPGRSGGETQYF
TRBJ1-6,-,-,15,TRBV5-1,TGCGCCAGCAGCAATCTAGGAGGGTCCAATTCACCCCTCCACTTT,CASSNLGGSNSPLHF
TRBJ1-6,TRBD1,-,15,TRBV4-3,TGCGCCAGCAGCCCTGGGGACAGGGGGAATTCACCCCTCCACTTT,CASSPGDRGNSPLHF
TRBJ2-7,TRBD1,-,14,TRBV2,TGTGCCAGCACTCTGACAGGGGAGCTCTACGAGCAGTACTTC,CASTLTGELYEQYF
TRBJ2-3,-,-,15,TRBV29-1,TGCAGCGTTGTCCCAGGGGTAGGGCGCACAGATACGCAGTATTTT,CSVVPGVGRTDTQYF
TRBJ1-5,-,once,14,TRBV27,TGTGCCAGCAGTTTATCCGCCCCTCATAGGCCCCAGCATTTT,CASSLSAPHRPQHF